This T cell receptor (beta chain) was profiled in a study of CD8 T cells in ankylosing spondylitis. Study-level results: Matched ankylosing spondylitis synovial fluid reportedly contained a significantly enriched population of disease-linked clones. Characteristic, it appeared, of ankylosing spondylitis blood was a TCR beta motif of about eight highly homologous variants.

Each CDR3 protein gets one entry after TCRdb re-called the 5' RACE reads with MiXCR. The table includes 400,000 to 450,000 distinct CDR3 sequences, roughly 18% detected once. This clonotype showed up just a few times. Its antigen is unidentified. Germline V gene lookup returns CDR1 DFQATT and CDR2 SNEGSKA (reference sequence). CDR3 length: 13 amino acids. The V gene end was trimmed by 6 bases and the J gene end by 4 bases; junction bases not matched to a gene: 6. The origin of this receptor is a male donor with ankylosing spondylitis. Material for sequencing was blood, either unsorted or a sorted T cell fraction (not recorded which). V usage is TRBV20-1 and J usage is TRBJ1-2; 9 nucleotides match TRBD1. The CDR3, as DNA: TGCAGTGCACCCCCGGGACAGGGCTATGGCTACACCTTC. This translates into CSAPPGQGYGYTF.